Each of the 21 T cell receptor beta chains below was sequenced from the same sample in a study of T cells in localized non-small cell lung cancer. Clones were read by immunoSEQ multiplex PCR, and TCRdb kept only the in-frame ones, dropping some. Of around 3,600 clones in the sample, approximately 30% were seen once. This sample comprised normal lung tissue next to the tumor, obtained before any cancer treatment. These receptors were collected from an older male donor with stage III lung adenocarcinoma.

This clone was detected once. V is TRBV10-1 and J is TRBJ2-3; 10 bases line up with TRBD1. The length of the CDR3 is 15 residues. J was trimmed by 7 bases and V by 8 bases; bases with no gene match: 12. The germline V gene encodes CDR1 WNHNN and CDR2 SYGVQD (reference sequence). Here the CDR3 DNA reads TGCGCCAGCCCCCTATGGACAGGGGGTAAGAATACGCAGTATTTT. It translates to CASPLWTGGKNTQYF.

This clone was counted a few times. The V gene is TRBV14, the J gene TRBJ1-1; maybe TRBD1 (5 bases). V was pared by 2 bases and J by 1 base, with 11 bases between. CDR1 and CDR2 (germline): SGHDN, FVKESK. The CDR3 is 15 amino acids. The CDR3 reads CASSQRQNGNTEAFF. The DNA for the CDR3 is TGTGCCAGCAGCCAACGACAGAATGGGAACACTGAAGCTTTCTTT.

This clone was found a few times. This sequence joins TRBV6-8 and TRBJ2-5, with 9 bases matching TRBD1. The V and J ends lost 5 bases and 5 bases, in that order; junction bases with no gene match: 9. There are 15 residues in the CDR3. Germline CDR1 is MNHGY and CDR2 is SAAAGT. The CDR3 DNA reads TGTGCCAGCAGTCCGAAGGGGACAGGGCGGGAGACCCAGTACTTC. Protein: CASSPKGTGRETQYF.

The rearrangement uses TRBV6-8 and TRBJ1-4; maybe TRBD1 (6 bases). Germline V gene lookup returns CDR1 MNHGY and CDR2 SAAAGT. The V and J ends lost 6 bases and 6 bases respectively, with 14 bases between them. The CDR3 has 14 residues. Here the CDR3 reads CASRDQGWDEKLFF. Here the CDR3 DNA reads TGTGCCAGCAGGGATCAGGGGTGGGATGAAAAACTGTTTTTT.

The V gene is TRBV5-1, the J gene TRBJ2-1, with D hard to call. There are 16 residues in the CDR3. Germline V gives CDR1 SGHRS, CDR2 YFSETQ. The V gene lost 2 bases and the J gene lost 0 bases, with 12 bases spanning the gap. The DNA for the CDR3 is TGCGCCAGCAGCTTCTTTTACTACAGCTCCTACAATGAGCAGTTCTTC. Its translation: CASSFFYYSSYNEQFF.

The chain recombines TRBV11-3 with TRBJ2-1; D is unclear. The germline CDR1 and CDR2 sequences are SGHNT and YENEEA. V was shortened by 1 base and J by 7 bases, with 14 bases between the two germline ends. The CDR3 is 15 amino acids. The CDR3 DNA reads TGTGCCAGCAGCTTAGTGGCGCGTGCCGGGAATGAGCAGTTCTTC. Protein product: CASSLVARAGNEQFF.

The chain combines TRBV28 with TRBJ2-2; tentative D call: TRBD2 (6 bases). Germline assignment: CDR1 MDHEN and CDR2 SYDVKM. This CDR3 is built from 15 residues. Trimming removed 3 bases from V and 7 bases from J, with 15 bases in between. CDR3 sequence reads: CASSFGGVGIGELFF. CDR3 coding DNA: TGTGCCAGCAGTTTTGGAGGGGTTGGTATCGGGGAGCTGTTTTTT. The full variable domain, rest sourced from reference TRBV28 and TRBJ2-2, is DVKVTQSSRYLVKRTGEKVFLECVQDMDHENMFWYRQDPGLGLRLIYFSYDVKMKEKGDIPEGYSVSREKKERFSLILESASTNQTSMYLCASSFGGVGIGELFFGEGSRLTVL.

This clone was seen more than once but under ten times. In nucleotides, the CDR3 is TGTGCCAGCAGCTTACCTTTAGGGACTAGCGGGAGGGCCGCATCAGATACGCAGTATTTT. Translating gives CASSLPLGTSGRAASDTQYF. V and J are TRBV11-3 and TRBJ2-3; 16 bases map to TRBD2. Germline loops: CDR1 SGHNT, CDR2 YENEEA. The trim removed 2 bases at V and 4 bases at J, leaving 12 bases unmatched. The CDR3 runs 20 residues.

This chain joins TRBV9 and TRBJ1-5; a possible D gene is TRBD1 (5 bases). Trimming removed 3 bases from V and 0 bases from J, with 10 bases in between. Germline V gene lookup returns CDR1 SGDLS and CDR2 YYNGEE. The CDR3 spans 15 residues. In DNA, the CDR3 is TGTGCCAGCAGCGCCGGGACGGGTAGCAATCAGCCCCAGCATTTT. Encoded protein: CASSAGTGSNQPQHF.

J is TRBJ1-3 and V is TRBV5-1; D gene uncertain. The CDR3 length is 14 residues. With 3 bases removed from V and 0 bases from J, the gap between germline ends came to 7 bases. Germline V gives CDR1 SGHRS, CDR2 YFSETQ. The CDR3 region is CASSYRGSGNTIYF. In DNA form, the CDR3 reads TGCGCCAGCAGCTATCGAGGCTCTGGAAACACCATATATTTT.

The rearrangement joins TRBV6-8 to TRBJ2-5; TRBD2 aligns across 8 bases. The trim removed 6 bases at V and 3 bases at J, leaving 6 bases unmatched. The CDR3 covers 14 residues. The germline V gene has CDR1 MNHGY and CDR2 SAAAGT. The CDR3 DNA sequence: TGTGCCAGCAGGAATAGCGGGAACAAAGAGACCCAGTACTTC. Protein product: CASRNSGNKETQYF.

The chain employs TRBV1 and TRBJ1-4; the listed D gene, TRBD1, was not tested against the DNA. TRBV1 is recorded as a pseudogene. The length of the CDR3 is 15 residues. The chain's CDR3 is CASSQGAGTNEKLFF. CDR3 bases: TGCGCCAGCAGCCAAGGGGCAGGCACTAATGAAAAACTGTTTTTT.

This clone was detected only a few times. V and J are TRBV11-3 and TRBJ2-5; D call uncertain. Trimming removed 5 bases from V and 1 base from J, with 11 bases in between. The CDR3 is 14 residues long. CDR1 and CDR2 from the germline V gene are SGHNT and YENEEA. The CDR3 region has the DNA TGTGCCAGCAGCCCAACTACCTCCCAAGAGACCCAGTACTTC. Amino acids: CASSPTTSQETQYF.

This clone was detected a few times. This chain links TRBV1 with TRBJ2-1; the table calls TRBD1, which could not be checked here. TRBV1 is a pseudogene segment. The CDR3 extends over 14 amino acids. The CDR3 DNA is TGCGCCAGCAGCCCTACAGAAACTCACAATGAGCAGTTCTTC. This gives the protein CASSPTETHNEQFF.

The genes are TRBV28 and TRBJ2-1; D is ambiguous. Germline assignment: CDR1 MDHEN and CDR2 SYDVKM. The CDR3 has 15 residues. Trimming took 3 bases from V and 4 from J, leaving 13 bases between them. CDR3 in DNA: TGTGCCAGCAGTTTCAAGCGCTACACATACAATGAGCAGTTCTTC. Translating it yields CASSFKRYTYNEQFF. The full variable domain, rest sourced from reference TRBV28 and TRBJ2-1, is DVKVTQSSRYLVKRTGEKVFLECVQDMDHENMFWYRQDPGLGLRLIYFSYDVKMKEKGDIPEGYSVSREKKERFSLILESASTNQTSMYLCASSFKRYTYNEQFFGPGTRLTVL.

This rearrangement joins TRBV19 to TRBJ2-1; D is uncertain. Per the germline V gene, CDR1 is LNHDA and CDR2 is SQIVND (reference sequence). Deletions cut 7 bases from V and 12 bases from J, with 13 bases between. The CDR3 is 11 residues long. The CDR3 DNA is TGTGCCAGTACCATATCGGACCGGCAGTTCTTC. This codes for CASTISDRQFF.

The chain is built from TRBV5-1 and TRBJ2-7; 7 bases are shared with TRBD2. V lost 5 bases to trimming and J lost 1 base; unmatched junction nucleotides: 6. Germline-derived CDR1 and CDR2 are SGHRS and YFSETQ. The CDR3 spans 14 residues. CDR3 amino acids: CASRMERGSYEQYF. Here the CDR3 DNA reads TGCGCCAGCAGGATGGAGCGGGGATCCTACGAGCAGTACTTC.

This clone has more than one count but fewer than ten. The chain employs TRBV11-3 and TRBJ1-2; weak D call: TRBD1 (5 bases). From germline, CDR1 is SGHNT and CDR2 YENEEA. V was pared by 5 bases and J by 4 bases, with 14 bases between. The CDR3 contains 14 residues. The CDR3 region has the DNA TGTGCCAGCAGCATGGGGGTGCGGGGCTATGGCTACACCTTC. This encodes CASSMGVRGYGYTF.

The chain joins TRBV19 to TRBJ2-6; 10 bases agree with TRBD1. CDR1 and CDR2 from the germline V gene are LNHDA and SQIVND (reference sequence). The CDR3 length is 17 residues. The V gene end was trimmed by 3 bases and the J gene end by 0 bases; junction bases not matched to a gene: 2. CDR3 region: CASSIGTGASGANVLTF. CDR3 bases: TGTGCCAGTAGTATCGGGACAGGGGCCTCTGGGGCCAACGTCCTGACTTTC.

This clone was detected only a few times. V usage is TRBV30 and J usage is TRBJ1-1, with D hard to call. The V and J ends lost 5 bases and 0 bases respectively, with 10 bases between them. Germline V gives CDR1 GTSNPN, CDR2 SVGIG (reference sequence). This CDR3 region has 13 residues. CDR3 DNA: TGTGCCTGGGGCAAATACATGAACACTGAAGCTTTCTTT. Protein sequence: CAWGKYMNTEAFF.

The V call is TRBV15, the J call TRBJ2-2; no reliable D call. Germline lookup yields CDR1 LNHNV and CDR2 YYDKDF (reference sequence). Trimming took 3 bases from V and 0 from J, leaving 8 bases between them. This CDR3 has 15 residues. This CDR3 is CATSRHRTNTGELFF. The CDR3 nucleotides are TGTGCCACCAGCAGGCATAGAACGAACACCGGGGAGCTGTTTTTT. Full variable domain (rest looked up from reference TRBV15 and TRBJ2-2): DAMVIQNPRYQVTQFGKPVTLSCSQTLNHNVMYWYQQKSSQAPKLLFHYYDKDFNNEADTPDNFQSRRPNTSFCFLDIRSPGLGDTAMYLCATSRHRTNTGELFFGEGSRLTVL.